These 18 T cell receptor beta chains share one sample of origin, sequenced in a study of T cells after yellow fever vaccination. TCRdb recomputed calls from the 5' RACE reads with MiXCR, one row per CDR3 protein. The sample lists about 220,000 distinct CDR3 sequences, under 3.5% seen once, with around 3.3% in the top ten. The sequenced sample was CD4+ T cells sorted from PBMCs, obtained 10 days after the yellow fever booster vaccination. The receptors stem from a man younger than 35 who received the YFV17D yellow fever vaccine.

The table lists this clonotype with many counts. The chain has TRBV5-1 and TRBJ2-1, with D tentatively TRBD2 (5 bases). The CDR3 runs 14 residues. CDR1 is SGHRS, CDR2 YFSETQ, per germline. Trimming stripped 4 bases from V and 1 base from J, with 9 bases between. This chain's CDR3 is CASSGSLSYNEQFF. Written as DNA, the CDR3 is TGCGCCAGCAGCGGGAGCCTGTCCTACAATGAGCAGTTCTTC.

This clonotype has a handful of counts. This may stem from a read error, because a much larger clone lies one nucleotide away. The chain links TRBV7-7 to TRBJ2-5, with TRBD1 identical over 11 bases. The CDR3 is 16 amino acids. Germline CDR1 reads SSHAT; CDR2 reads FNYEAQ (reference sequence). The CDR3 DNA sequence: TGTGCTAGCAGATTAGCAGGACAGGGGGCCGGAGAGACCCAGTACTTC. This gives the protein CASRLAGQGAGETQYF.

This clonotype was picked up many times. CDR3 residues: CASSYRGTTGNEQFF. The CDR3 coding sequence is TGTGCCAGCAGTTACCGGGGGACCACGGGGAATGAGCAGTTCTTC. The chain carries TRBV6-5 and TRBJ2-1; a possible D gene is TRBD2 (6 bases). This CDR3 contains 15 residues. Trimming shortened V by 2 bases and J by 7 bases, and 15 bases separated the two germline ends. Germline assignment: CDR1 MNHEY and CDR2 SVGAGI.

The table lists this clonotype with many counts. V gene TRBV5-1 combines with J gene TRBJ1-1; 7 bases match TRBD1. Germline loops: CDR1 SGHRS, CDR2 YFSETQ. With 4 bases clipped from V and 8 bases from J, the junction kept 8 bases outside the gene matches. CDR3 size: 13 residues. In DNA form, the CDR3 reads TGCGCCAGCAGCCCCCCCGACAGGGACGAAGCTTTCTTT. Its translation: CASSPPDRDEAFF.

The rearrangement uses TRBV18 and TRBJ1-1; no reliable D call. This CDR3 comprises 12 residues. Germline-derived CDR1 and CDR2 are KGHSH and LQKENI. Trimming pared 3 bases from V and 1 base from J, leaving 3 bases between. The CDR3 nucleotides read TGTGCCAGCTCACCGACGAACACTGAAGCTTTCTTT. Translation: CASSPTNTEAFF.

The CDR3 spells CASSRLWTSGGTYNEQFF. The DNA of the CDR3 is TGTGCCAGCAGCCGACTTTGGACTAGCGGGGGGACATACAATGAGCAGTTCTTC. This rearrangement joins TRBV9 to TRBJ2-1, with 14 positions matching TRBD2. The trim removed 4 bases at V and 4 bases at J, leaving 10 bases unmatched. The length of the CDR3 is 18 residues. Germline V lookup: CDR1 SGDLS, CDR2 YYNGEE. Looking up the rest from reference TRBV9 and TRBJ2-1 gives the full variable domain: DSGVTQTPKHLITATGQRVTLRCSPRSGDLSVYWYQQSLDQGLQFLIQYYNGEERAKGNILERFSAQQFPDLHSELNLSSLELGDSALYFCASSRLWTSGGTYNEQFFGPGTRLTVL.

The chain employs TRBV19 and TRBJ1-5; TRBD1 might be the D (5 bases). This CDR3 region has 13 residues. The germline V and J ends were trimmed by 3 bases and 8 bases, with 11 bases remaining between them. Germline V gene data show CDR1 as LNHDA and CDR2 as SQIVND (reference sequence). The CDR3 reads CASSIRGPEPQHF. The DNA for the CDR3 is TGTGCCAGTAGTATTCGGGGCCCGGAGCCCCAGCATTTT.

The table lists this clonotype with many counts. The V and J genes are TRBV11-2 and TRBJ1-2; D gene uncertain. Deletions cut 6 bases from V and 0 bases from J, with 11 bases between. The CDR3 extends over 14 amino acids. CDR1 is SGHAT and CDR2 is FQNNGV in the germline V gene. This chain's CDR3 is CASRPLTANYGYTF. The CDR3 DNA reads as TGTGCCAGCAGACCACTGACGGCTAACTATGGCTACACCTTC.

J is TRBJ2-3 and V is TRBV7-3; possible D gene TRBD2, 5 bases. Trimming cost V 4 bases and J 2 bases, with 10 bases left between them. Germline V gives CDR1 SGHTA, CDR2 FQGTGA. This CDR3 is built from 14 residues. The DNA for the CDR3 is TGTGCCAGCAGCTCCCGGGGAGCCACAGATACGCAGTATTTT. Amino acid sequence: CASSSRGATDTQYF.

The chain combines TRBV13 with TRBJ2-6; TRBD2 aligns across 7 bases. There are 15 residues in the CDR3. The J segment lost 13 bases and the V segment lost 2 bases, leaving 11 bases of the junction unmatched. The germline V gene encodes CDR1 PRHDT and CDR2 FYEKMQ (reference sequence). The CDR3 bases are TGTGCCAGCAGCTTACTGGGGGGGTCCGAAAGGGTCCTGACTTTC. Protein product: CASSLLGGSERVLTF.

The table lists this clonotype with many counts. The rearrangement uses TRBV4-1 and TRBJ2-3; the D gene is possibly TRBD1 (6 bases). Germline V gene lookup returns CDR1 MGHRA and CDR2 YSYEKL. The CDR3 sequence is 16 residues long. The V gene lost 0 bases and the J gene lost 7 bases, with 17 bases spanning the gap. The CDR3 loop is CASSQDRDTRGNTQYF. CDR3 nucleotide sequence: TGCGCCAGCAGCCAAGATAGGGACACTAGGGGAAATACGCAGTATTTT.

This clonotype occurred a few times. The rearrangement joins TRBV24-1 to TRBJ2-3, with a weak D call TRBD1 (5 bases). Germline V CDR1 and CDR2: KGHDR, SFDVKD. The V and J ends lost 7 bases and 4 bases respectively, with 14 bases between them. The CDR3 loop spans 14 amino acids. The CDR3 region is CATSDPGKSDTQYF. Here the CDR3 DNA reads TGTGCCACCAGCGACCCAGGGAAATCAGATACGCAGTATTTT.

The CDR3 protein is CASSPASHGGELFF. The CDR3 DNA follows: TGTGCCAGCAGCCCTGCGTCACATGGCGGGGAGCTGTTTTTT. The chain joins TRBV7-2 to TRBJ2-2; no clear D. There are 14 residues in the CDR3. Germline CDR1 and CDR2: SGHTA and FQGNSA. Trimming removed 5 bases from V and 7 bases from J, with 14 bases in between.

The table lists this clonotype with many counts. V gene TRBV11-2 combines with J gene TRBJ2-1, with 7 bases aligning to TRBD2. The CDR3 covers 15 residues. Trimming cost V 4 bases and J 11 bases; bases outside gene matches: 14. Germline lookup yields CDR1 SGHAT and CDR2 FQNNGV. CDR3 bases: TGTGCCAGCAGCTCCTCGGGGGGAGGAGGAATCCAGCAGTTCTTC. It is translated as CASSSSGGGGIQQFF.

This clonotype has at least ten counts. CDR3 bases: TGCGCCAGCAGCTTGGATGGCGGGGGATTGGATACGCAGTATTTT. Translating it yields CASSLDGGGLDTQYF. This chain connects TRBV5-1 to TRBJ2-3, with 7 nucleotides matching TRBD2. Germline trimming cut 0 bases from V and 6 bases from J; bases unmatched to any gene: 7. The germline gives CDR1 SGHRS, CDR2 YFSETQ. This CDR3 region has 15 residues.

In its sample, this clonotype was seen a few times. The chain carries TRBV30 and TRBJ2-3; possibly TRBD2 for D (5 bases). Germline-derived CDR1 and CDR2 are GTSNPN and SVGIG (reference sequence). CDR3 length: 13 residues. V lost 5 bases and J 4 bases, leaving 13 bases between the germline ends. The CDR3: CAWDRGNADTQYF. In nucleotides, the CDR3 is TGTGCCTGGGACCGGGGTAATGCAGATACGCAGTATTTT.

This clonotype was observed many times. The chain couples TRBV4-3 to TRBJ1-6; D ambiguous. V was shortened by 0 bases and J by 4 bases, with 7 bases between the two germline ends. The CDR3 is 15 residues long. Germline V gene lookup returns CDR1 LGHNA and CDR2 YSLEER. The CDR3 DNA reads as TGCGCCAGCAGCCAAGACCGCGCGTATAATTCACCCCTCCACTTT. This sequence encodes CASSQDRAYNSPLHF.

This clonotype was counted at least ten times. The V and J genes are TRBV6-5 and TRBJ2-5; D is perhaps TRBD1 (5 bases). Germline V gene lookup returns CDR1 MNHEY and CDR2 SVGAGI. The V and J ends lost 6 bases and 4 bases respectively, with 6 bases between them. The CDR3 totals 11 residues. Here the CDR3 reads CASRQGETQYF. The CDR3 bases are TGTGCCAGCAGGCAGGGAGAGACCCAGTACTTC.